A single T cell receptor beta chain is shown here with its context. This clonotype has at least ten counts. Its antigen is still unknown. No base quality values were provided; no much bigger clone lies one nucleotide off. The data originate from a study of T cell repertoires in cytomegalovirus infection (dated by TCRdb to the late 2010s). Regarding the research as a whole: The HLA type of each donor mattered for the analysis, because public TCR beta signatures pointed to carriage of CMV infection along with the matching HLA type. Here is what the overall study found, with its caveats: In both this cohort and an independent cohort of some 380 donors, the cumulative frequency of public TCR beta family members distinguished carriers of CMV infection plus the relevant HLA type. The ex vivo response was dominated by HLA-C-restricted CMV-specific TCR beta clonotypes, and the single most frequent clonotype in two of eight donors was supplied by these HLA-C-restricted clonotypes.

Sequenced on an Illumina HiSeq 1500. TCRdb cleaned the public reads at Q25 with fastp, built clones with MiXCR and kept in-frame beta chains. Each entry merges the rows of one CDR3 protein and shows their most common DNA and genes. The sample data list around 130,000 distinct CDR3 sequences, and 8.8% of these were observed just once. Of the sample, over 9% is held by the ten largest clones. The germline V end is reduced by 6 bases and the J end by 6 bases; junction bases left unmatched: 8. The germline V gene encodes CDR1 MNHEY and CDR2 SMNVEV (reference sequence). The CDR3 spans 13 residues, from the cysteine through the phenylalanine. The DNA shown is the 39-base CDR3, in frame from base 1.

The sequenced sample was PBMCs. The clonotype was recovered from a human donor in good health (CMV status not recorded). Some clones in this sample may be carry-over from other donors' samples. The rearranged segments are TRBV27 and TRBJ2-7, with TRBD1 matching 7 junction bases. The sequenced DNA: TGTGCCAGCAGCCACAGGGGAATGGGCGAGCAGTACTTC. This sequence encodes CASSHRGMGEQYF.